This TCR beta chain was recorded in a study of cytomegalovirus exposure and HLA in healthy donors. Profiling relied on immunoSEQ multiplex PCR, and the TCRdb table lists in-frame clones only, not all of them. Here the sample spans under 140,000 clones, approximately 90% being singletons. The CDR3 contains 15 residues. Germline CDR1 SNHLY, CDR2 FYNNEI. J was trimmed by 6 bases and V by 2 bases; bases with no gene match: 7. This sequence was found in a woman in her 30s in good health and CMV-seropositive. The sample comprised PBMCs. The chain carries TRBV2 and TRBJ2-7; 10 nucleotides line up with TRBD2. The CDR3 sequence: CASSERAGGPREQYF. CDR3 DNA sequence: TGTGCCAGCAGTGAAAGAGCGGGAGGGCCCCGCGAGCAGTACTTC.